The 4 T cell receptor beta chains presented below share a single source sample, sequenced in a study of naive and memory T cell subsets. Two oligonucleotides, mixed equimolar, formed the beta constant-region primer covering TRBC1 and TRBC2. The ligated cDNA underwent four PCR rounds using SP2 and nested alpha and beta constant-region primers. Using its own MiXCR run on the UMI-ligation and nested PCR reads, TCRdb lists one record per CDR3 protein. This sample has tens of thousands of distinct CDR3 sequences; over 9% occur once, and the top ten carry over 1%. Sequencing was carried out using naive CD8+ T cells from blood. Source of these receptors: a human donor in good health.

This clonotype was detected a few times. This rearrangement joins TRBV5-1 to TRBJ2-3; D is perhaps TRBD2 (7 bases). Germline-derived CDR1 and CDR2 are SGHRS and YFSETQ. The CDR3 consists of 15 residues. V lost 7 bases to trimming and J lost 0 bases, with 15 bases between them. The CDR3 nucleotides read TGCGCCAGCGGGCTTTGGGGGGGCAGCACAGATACGCAGTATTTT. This codes for CASGLWGGSTDTQYF.

This clonotype was observed at least ten times. The chain joins TRBV29-1 to TRBJ2-2; tentative D call: TRBD1 (5 bases). The germline V and J ends were trimmed by 5 bases and 0 bases, with 10 bases remaining between them. This CDR3 comprises 14 residues. Looked up from germline, CDR1 is SQVTM and CDR2 is ANQGSEA. The CDR3, as DNA: TGCAGCGTTCTGACAGACGCGAACACCGGGGAGCTGTTTTTT. Translation: CSVLTDANTGELFF.

This clonotype was observed a handful of times. The V call is TRBV28, the J call TRBJ1-6; no clear D. Per the germline V gene, CDR1 is MDHEN and CDR2 is SYDVKM. V lost 3 bases and J lost 0, with 9 bases in between. The CDR3 is 16 residues long. CDR3 in DNA: TGTGCCAGCAGTTTCGGGCAGAGCTCCTATAATTCACCCCTCCACTTT. Translating gives CASSFGQSSYNSPLHF.

There are many counts of this clonotype. The genes are TRBV28 and TRBJ2-1; D is undetermined. The CDR3 extends over 14 amino acids. V dropped 2 bases and J dropped 10 bases, with 15 bases sitting between them. Germline V gene lookup returns CDR1 MDHEN and CDR2 SYDVKM. The CDR3 DNA is TGTGCCAGCAGTTTAGCGATCCGTTCGACAGAGCAGTTCTTC. Amino acids: CASSLAIRSTEQFF.